The sequence of this TCR beta chain was determined in a study of response to subunit inactivated influenza vaccine. The CDR3 loop spans 19 amino acids. CDR1 and CDR2 from the germline V gene are ENHRY and SYGVKD. The V and J ends lost 4 bases and 3 bases, in that order; junction bases with no gene match: 17. This clonotype has more than one count but fewer than ten. Using its own MiXCR run on the RT-PCR reads, TCRdb lists one record per CDR3 protein. The sample lists 600,000 to 850,000 distinct CDR3 sequences, 14% occurring once. The receptor was derived from a man aged 45-65 years who received an inactivated influenza vaccine. The J gene is TRBJ1-2, the V gene TRBV10-3, with 10 bases aligning to TRBD1. Sequences were derived from PBMCs from blood, sampled 14 to 15 days before vaccination. Written as DNA, the CDR3 is TGTGCCATCAGTGCTGATTATCAGGGACAGGGGTGGAGGGACTATGGCTACACCTTC. Its protein is CAISADYQGQGWRDYGYTF.